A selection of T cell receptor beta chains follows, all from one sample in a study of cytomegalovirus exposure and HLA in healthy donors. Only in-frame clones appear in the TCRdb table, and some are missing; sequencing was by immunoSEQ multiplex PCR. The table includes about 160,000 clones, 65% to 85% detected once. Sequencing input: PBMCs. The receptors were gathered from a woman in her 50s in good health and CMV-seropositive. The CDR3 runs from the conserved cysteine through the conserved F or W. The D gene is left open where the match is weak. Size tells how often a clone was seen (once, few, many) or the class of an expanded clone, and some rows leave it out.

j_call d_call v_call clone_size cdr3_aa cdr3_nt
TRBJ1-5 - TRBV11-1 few CASGGTVNQPQHF TGTGCCAGCGGGGGGACCGTGAATCAGCCCCAGCATTTT
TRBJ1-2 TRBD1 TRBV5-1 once CASSFLTGGDGYTF TGCGCCAGCAGCTTTCTTACAGGGGGCGATGGCTACACCTTC
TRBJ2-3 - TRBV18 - CASSPQPTGTTDTQYF TGTGCCAGCTCACCACAGCCTACAGGGACCACAGATACGCAGTATTTT
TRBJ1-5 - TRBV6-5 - CASSPRGNQPQHF TGTGCCAGCAGTCCGCGGGGTAATCAGCCCCAGCATTTT
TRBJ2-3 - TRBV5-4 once CASTPGSRTDTQYF TGTGCCAGCACCCCGGGATCACGCACAGATACGCAGTATTTT
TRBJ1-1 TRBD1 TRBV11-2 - CASSILGTGGWGTEAFF TGTGCCAGCAGCATATTAGGGACAGGGGGCTGGGGGACTGAAGCTTTCTTT
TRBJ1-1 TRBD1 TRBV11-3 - CASSPIQGATEAFF TGTGCCAGCAGCCCTATACAGGGGGCCACTGAAGCTTTCTTT
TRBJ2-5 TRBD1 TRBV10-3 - CAISEPGQGQGETQYF TGTGCCATCAGTGAACCGGGACAGGGTCAAGGTGAGACCCAGTACTTC
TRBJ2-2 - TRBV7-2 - CASSTRGELFF TGTGCCAGCAGCACGAGGGGGGAGCTGTTTTTT
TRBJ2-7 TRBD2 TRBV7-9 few CASSSGRIYEQYF TGTGCTTCCTCAAGCGGGAGGATTTACGAGCAGTACTTC
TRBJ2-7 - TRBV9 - CASSGGVRDRVEQYF TGTGCCAGCAGCGGTGGGGTACGGGATCGGGTCGAGCAGTACTTC
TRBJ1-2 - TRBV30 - CAWSAGRNGYGYTF TGTGCCTGGAGTGCCGGCAGGAATGGCTATGGCTACACCTTC
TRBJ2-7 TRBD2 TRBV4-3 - CASSQGVGRALEQYF TGCGCCAGCAGCCAAGGGGTCGGGAGGGCCCTCGAGCAGTACTTC
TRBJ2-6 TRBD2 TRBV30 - CAWGRRGSPGANGLTF TGTGCCTGGGGGCGGCGGGGGAGCCCTGGGGCCAACGGCCTGACTTTC
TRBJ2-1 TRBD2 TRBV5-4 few CASSSPSGPNEQFF TGTGCCAGCAGCTCCCCTAGCGGGCCCAATGAGCAGTTCTTC
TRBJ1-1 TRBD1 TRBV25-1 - CASKSSTGVNTEAFF TGTGCCAGCAAATCTTCGACAGGGGTGAACACTGAAGCTTTCTTT
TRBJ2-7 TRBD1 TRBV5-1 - CASSSTGPYEQYF TGCGCCAGCAGCTCGACAGGGCCCTACGAGCAGTACTTC
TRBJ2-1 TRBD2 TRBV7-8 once CASSLTSEREQFF TGTGCCAGCAGCTTAACTAGCGAGCGGGAGCAGTTCTTC
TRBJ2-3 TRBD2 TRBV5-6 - CASSLQAGGDTQYF TGTGCCAGCAGCTTGCAAGCGGGAGGAGATACGCAGTATTTT
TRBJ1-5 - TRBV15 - CATSRDRRPQPQHF TGTGCCACCAGCAGAGACCGGAGACCTCAGCCCCAGCATTTT
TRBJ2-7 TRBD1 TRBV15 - CATSRGPGQSSYEQYF TGTGCCACCAGCAGAGGACCGGGACAGAGCTCCTACGAGCAGTACTTC
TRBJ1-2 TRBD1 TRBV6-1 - CASSEAPGTVINGYTF TGTGCCAGCAGTGAAGCCCCGGGGACAGTGATCAACGGCTACACCTTC
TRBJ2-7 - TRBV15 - CATSRGTVGNEQYF TGTGCCACCAGCAGAGGAACGGTCGGGAACGAGCAGTACTTC
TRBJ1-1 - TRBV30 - CAWSRPGDGTEAFF TGTGCCTGGAGTCGACCGGGGGACGGCACTGAAGCTTTCTTT
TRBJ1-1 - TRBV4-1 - CASSLGRGSTEAFF TGCGCCAGCAGTCTCGGAAGGGGGAGCACTGAAGCTTTCTTT
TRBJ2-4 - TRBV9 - CASSVDQGGLRNIQYF TGTGCCAGCAGCGTGGACCAGGGGGGTCTAAGGAACATTCAGTACTTC
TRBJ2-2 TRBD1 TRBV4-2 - CASSQDLTGAGTGELFF TGTGCCAGCAGCCAAGATTTGACAGGGGCGGGCACCGGGGAGCTGTTTTTT
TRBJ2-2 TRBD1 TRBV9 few CASSDPRDRGYTGELFF TGTGCCAGCAGCGATCCCCGGGACAGGGGTTACACCGGGGAGCTGTTTTTT
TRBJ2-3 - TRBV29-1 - CSVDPREGGEIDTQYF TGCAGCGTTGACCCCCGGGAAGGAGGGGAAATAGATACGCAGTATTTT
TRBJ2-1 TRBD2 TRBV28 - CASSLAGVEQFF TGTGCCAGCAGTCTTGCGGGAGTTGAGCAGTTCTTC
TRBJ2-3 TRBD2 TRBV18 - CASSRSAGGPEDTQYF TGTGCCAGCTCACGCTCGGCGGGGGGGCCAGAAGATACGCAGTATTTT
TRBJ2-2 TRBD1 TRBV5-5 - CASSTRDRNTGELFF TGTGCCAGCAGCACCCGGGACAGGAACACCGGGGAGCTGTTTTTT
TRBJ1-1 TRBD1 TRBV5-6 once CASSLLDRDTEAFF TGTGCCAGCAGCTTGCTAGACAGGGACACTGAAGCTTTCTTT
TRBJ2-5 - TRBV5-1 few CASSFGGETQYF TGCGCCAGCAGCTTTGGCGGAGAGACCCAGTACTTC
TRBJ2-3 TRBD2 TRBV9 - CASSVTSGTLGDTQYF TGTGCCAGCAGCGTGACTAGCGGGACCTTAGGAGATACGCAGTATTTT
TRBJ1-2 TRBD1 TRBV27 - CASSPLGQLGPYTF TGTGCCAGCAGTCCACTGGGACAGCTCGGACCCTACACCTTC
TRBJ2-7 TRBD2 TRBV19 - CASSPRLAGGPGYEQYF TGTGCCAGTAGTCCTCGACTAGCGGGAGGGCCAGGCTACGAGCAGTACTTC